The T cell receptor beta chain described here comes from a study of technical replicates of blood from a few donors. This table comes from immunoSEQ multiplex PCR, and its TCRdb copy is limited to in-frame clones, with some not included. Counted here are just over 75,000 clones, around 94% occurring once; the ten biggest clones make up about 0.37%. Sequencing was performed on T cells isolated from PBMCs. This receptor was taken from a human donor in good health.

Here the CDR3 reads CASRAVETQYF. The CDR3 coding sequence is TGTGCCAGCAGGGCAGTAGAGACCCAGTACTTC. The chain couples TRBV2 to TRBJ2-5; D is uncertain. The germline CDR1 and CDR2 sequences are SNHLY and FYNNEI. Trimming removed 6 bases at V and 4 bases at J, with 6 bases between. The CDR3 contains 11 residues.